The rows below give T cell receptor beta chains drawn from one sample of a study of molecular identifiers for immune sequencing clone quantification. TCRdb passed the PCR reads through MiXCR, listing each CDR3 protein once. Among 65,000 or so distinct CDR3 sequences listed, around 20% were seen once. The sequencing sample was made of naive CD8+ T cells from blood, with Jurkat cell RNA spiked in. The receptors derive from a human donor in good health. Some libraries in this study had Jurkat cell RNA spiked in. Each CDR3 is given with its conserved first and last residue. The D gene is left open where the match is weak. Not every row has a clone size; where given, it reads once, few, many or a size class.

cdr3_nt	cdr3_aa	d_call	v_call	j_call	clone_size
TGCAGCGTTGCCAGGGCTAGCGGGAGCACAGATACGCAGTATTTT	CSVARASGSTDTQYF	TRBD2	TRBV29-1	TRBJ2-3	medium-sized
TGCAGCGTTGGAGGAAACGAGCAGTACTTC	CSVGGNEQYF	.	TRBV29-1	TRBJ2-7	many
TGTGCCAGCAGCTTAGTGATGGTTTTATCCGTACACAATGAGCAGTTCTTC	CASSLVMVLSVHNEQFF	.	TRBV11-2	TRBJ2-1	many
TGTGCCAGCAGCTCTACGACTAGCGGGGGAAGCGTATACAATGAGCAGTTCTTC	CASSSTTSGGSVYNEQFF	TRBD2	TRBV7-9	TRBJ2-1	many
TGTGCCAGCAGTTTCCGCACCGGGGAGCTGTTTTTT	CASSFRTGELFF	.	TRBV27	TRBJ2-2	many
TGTGCCAGCAGCTTAATGGTGGGGGGCGATGGCACTGAAGCTTTCTTT	CASSLMVGGDGTEAFF	.	TRBV7-9	TRBJ1-1	many
TGCGCCAGCAGCCAAGTGCATAGGGAGGAAGCTTTCTTT	CASSQVHREEAFF	.	TRBV4-1	TRBJ1-1	many
TGTGCCAGCAGCTTTGGAGCCTCTATCCGGCGGACAGATACGCAGTATTTT	CASSFGASIRRTDTQYF	.	TRBV13	TRBJ2-3	.
TGTGCCAGCAGTTTAGCCCCCGGGACAGGCTATGGCTACACCTTC	CASSLAPGTGYGYTF	TRBD1	TRBV12-3/TRBV12-4	TRBJ1-2	many
TGTGCCAGCAGTTTCTGGACGGCCGGGGAGCTGTTTTTT	CASSFWTAGELFF	.	TRBV12-3/TRBV12-4	TRBJ2-2	many
TGTGCCAGCAGTACCCCGACAGGGGTTATCGATGAGCAGTTCTTC	CASSTPTGVIDEQFF	TRBD1	TRBV27	TRBJ2-1	.
TGTGCCAGCAGCTTAGGATGGGCACCAAACTACGAGCAGTACTTC	CASSLGWAPNYEQYF	.	TRBV11-2	TRBJ2-7	many
TGTGCCAGCAGCTTGGCTCTCCTCCGGGGGGAGCGGTACTTC	CASSLALLRGERYF	TRBD2	TRBV5-6	TRBJ2-7	few
TGTGCCAGCACTGATGGGGCCTTTAATGAAAAACTGTTTTTT	CASTDGAFNEKLFF	.	TRBV5-6	TRBJ1-4	few
TGTGCCAGCAGCCACCCTAGCGGGAGTCCCGCCGGTGAGCAGTTCTTC	CASSHPSGSPAGEQFF	TRBD2	TRBV4-2	TRBJ2-1	few
TGTGCCAGCAGCCTGACTAGCGGGAGACATTCCGAGCAGTACTTC	CASSLTSGRHSEQYF	TRBD2	TRBV14	TRBJ2-7	few
TGCAGCGCCGCAGCGGAGAACACCGGGGAGCTGTTTTTT	CSAAAENTGELFF	.	TRBV29-1	TRBJ2-2	many